This passage covers 7 T cell receptor beta chains from one sample sequenced in a study of high-grade serous ovarian cancer treatment subgroups. Tumor samples were obtained before definitive surgery or chemotherapy. The method was immunoSEQ multiplex PCR; TCRdb's version includes in-frame clones alone and lacks a portion of them. This sample carries 10,000 or so clones, 55% to 75% of them seen once, and the ten largest clones take roughly a tenth. Sequences were obtained from tumor tissue. The receptors here all came from a human donor with high-grade serous ovarian cancer.

The J gene is TRBJ2-6, the V gene TRBV5-5; D call uncertain. The CDR3 loop spans 16 amino acids. In germline, CDR1 is SGHKS, CDR2 YYEKEE (reference sequence). The V gene lost 0 bases and the J gene lost 0 bases, with 7 bases spanning the gap. CDR3 sequence reads: CASSLDGHSGANVLTF. Written as DNA, the CDR3 is TGTGCCAGCAGCTTGGACGGCCACTCTGGGGCCAACGTCCTGACTTTC. The full variable domain, completed using reference TRBV5-5 and TRBJ2-6, is DAGVTQSPTHLIKTRGQQVTLRCSPISGHKSVSWYQQVLGQGPQFIFQYYEKEERGRGNFPDRFSARQFPNYSSELNVNALLLGDSALYLCASSLDGHSGANVLTFGAGSRLTVL.

This clone is categorized as medium-sized. The chain carries TRBV19 and TRBJ1-1, with no clear D. Germline CDR1 reads LNHDA; CDR2 reads SQIVND (reference sequence). V lost 10 bases to trimming and J lost 1 base, with 13 bases between them. The CDR3 spans 13 residues. The CDR3 protein is CATLPRANTEAFF. The CDR3 region has the DNA TGTGCCACTCTTCCTCGAGCGAACACTGAAGCTTTCTTT.

The gene calls are TRBV7-9 and TRBJ2-3, with D tentatively TRBD2 (5 bases). Trimming left V 1 base short and J 2 bases short, with 7 bases between. This CDR3 spans 14 amino acids. In germline, CDR1 is SEHNR, CDR2 FQNEAQ (reference sequence). CDR3 bases: TGTGCCAGCAGCTTAGGAGGGAACACAGATACGCAGTATTTT. Encoded protein: CASSLGGNTDTQYF.

The J gene is TRBJ2-3, the V gene TRBV28; 10 positions agree with TRBD2. This CDR3 has 15 residues. V gave up 4 bases and J gave up 6 bases; unmatched junction bases: 7. Germline assignment: CDR1 MDHEN and CDR2 SYDVKM. Here the CDR3 reads CASSSSSGSLDTQYF. CDR3 in DNA: TGTGCCAGCAGTTCTTCTAGCGGGAGTTTGGATACGCAGTATTTT.

The chain links TRBV7-8 to TRBJ2-5; D is uncertain. Germline CDR1 and CDR2: SGHVS and FQNEAQ. The CDR3 sequence is 16 residues long. V lost 1 base and J 3 bases, leaving 15 bases between the germline ends. CDR3 sequence: CASSLGLGGPEETQYF. CDR3 nucleotide sequence: TGTGCCAGCAGCTTAGGGTTGGGCGGACCCGAAGAGACCCAGTACTTC. Full variable domain (outside the CDR3, taken from reference TRBV7-8 and TRBJ2-5): GAGVSQSPRYKVAKRGQDVALRCDPISGHVSLFWYQQALGQGPEFLTYFQNEAQLDKSGLPSDRFFAERPEGSVSTLKIQRTQQEDSAVYLCASSLGLGGPEETQYFGPGTRLLVL.

In this sample, this clone turned up a few times. V and J are TRBV4-2 and TRBJ2-7; TRBD1 aligns across 9 bases. Unmatched junction bases numbered 5, after V lost 3 bases and J lost 5 bases. This CDR3 comprises 14 residues. Germline loops: CDR1 LGHNA, CDR2 YNFKEQ. The CDR3 coding sequence is TGTGCCAGCAGCCAGCCGGGACAGGGAAACGAGCAGTACTTC. Its protein product is CASSQPGQGNEQYF.

The chain uses TRBV5-5 and TRBJ2-7; TRBD1 or TRBD2 may be the D gene (5 bases each). The CDR3 length is 11 residues. The V and J ends lost 4 bases and 7 bases respectively, with 9 bases between them. In germline, CDR1 is SGHKS, CDR2 YYEKEE (reference sequence). The CDR3 nucleotides are TGTGCCAGCAGCAAGAGGGGAGAGCAGTACTTC. This sequence encodes CASSKRGEQYF. Supplemented by reference TRBV5-5 and TRBJ2-7, the full variable domain reads DAGVTQSPTHLIKTRGQQVTLRCSPISGHKSVSWYQQVLGQGPQFIFQYYEKEERGRGNFPDRFSARQFPNYSSELNVNALLLGDSALYLCASSKRGEQYFGPGTRLTVT.